This TCR beta chain was obtained from a study of blood T cell repertoires in COVID-19. Study-wide context: Italy, Spain and the United States were the sources of the convalescent and acute COVID-19 samples.

The trim removed 6 bases at V and 2 bases at J, leaving 7 bases unmatched. This CDR3 comprises 16 residues. Germline V lookup: CDR1 LNHDA, CDR2 SQIVND (reference sequence). Profiled with immunoSEQ multiplex PCR; TCRdb holds only in-frame clones, not every one. Among about 180,000 clones, more than 85% were seen once, and the ten largest hold roughly 2.9%. This TCR was recovered from a woman in her twenties or thirties with active or convalescent COVID-19. The sample comprised peripheral blood. This sequence joins TRBV19 and TRBJ2-5, with 12 nucleotides matching TRBD2. CDR3 region: CASRRLAGDGQETQYF. The DNA of the CDR3 is TGTGCCAGTAGGCGACTAGCGGGAGATGGACAAGAGACCCAGTACTTC. Filled out from reference TRBV19 and TRBJ2-5, the complete variable domain reads DGGITQSPKYLFRKEGQNVTLSCEQNLNHDAMYWYRQDPGQGLRLIYYSQIVNDFQKGDIAEGYSVSREKKESFPLTVTSAQKNPTAFYLCASRRLAGDGQETQYFGPGTRLLVL.